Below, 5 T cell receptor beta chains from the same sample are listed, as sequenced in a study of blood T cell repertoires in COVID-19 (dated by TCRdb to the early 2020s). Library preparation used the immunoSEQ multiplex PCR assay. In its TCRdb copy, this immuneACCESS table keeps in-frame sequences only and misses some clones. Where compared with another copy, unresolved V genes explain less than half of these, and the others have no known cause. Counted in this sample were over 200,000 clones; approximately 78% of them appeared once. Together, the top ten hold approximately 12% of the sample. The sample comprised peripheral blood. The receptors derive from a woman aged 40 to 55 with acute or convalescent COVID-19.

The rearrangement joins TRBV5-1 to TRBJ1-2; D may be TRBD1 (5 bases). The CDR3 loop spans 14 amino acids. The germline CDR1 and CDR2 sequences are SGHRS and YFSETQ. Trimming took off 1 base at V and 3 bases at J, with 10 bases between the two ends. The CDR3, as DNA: TGCGCCAGCAGCTTGACAGGTGGACACTATGGCTACACCTTC. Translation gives CASSLTGGHYGYTF. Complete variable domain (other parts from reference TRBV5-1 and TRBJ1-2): KAGVTQTPRYLIKTRGQQVTLSCSPISGHRSVSWYQQTPGQGLQFLFEYFSETQRNKGNFPGRFSGRQFSNSRSEMNVSTLELGDSALYLCASSLTGGHYGYTFGSGTRLTVV.

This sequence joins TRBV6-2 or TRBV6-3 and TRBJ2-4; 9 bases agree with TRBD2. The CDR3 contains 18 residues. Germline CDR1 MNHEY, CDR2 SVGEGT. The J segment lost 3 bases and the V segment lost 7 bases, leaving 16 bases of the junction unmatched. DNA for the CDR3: TGTGCCAGCACCCCCCTAGGGCTAGCGGGATTTGTCAAAAACATTCAGTACTTC. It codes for CASTPLGLAGFVKNIQYF.

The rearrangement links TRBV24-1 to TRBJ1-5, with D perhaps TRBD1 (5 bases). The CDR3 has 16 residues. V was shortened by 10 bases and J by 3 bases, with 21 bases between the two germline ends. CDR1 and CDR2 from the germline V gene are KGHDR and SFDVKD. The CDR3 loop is CATGVNKGLHNQPQHF. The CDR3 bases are TGTGCCACAGGGGTAAATAAGGGACTCCACAATCAGCCCCAGCATTTT.

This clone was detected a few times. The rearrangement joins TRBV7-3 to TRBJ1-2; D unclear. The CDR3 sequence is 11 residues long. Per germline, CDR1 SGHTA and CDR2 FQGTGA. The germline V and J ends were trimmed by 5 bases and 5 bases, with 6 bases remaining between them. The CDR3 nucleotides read TGTGCCAGCAGCGACGGGTATGGCTACACCTTC. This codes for CASSDGYGYTF.

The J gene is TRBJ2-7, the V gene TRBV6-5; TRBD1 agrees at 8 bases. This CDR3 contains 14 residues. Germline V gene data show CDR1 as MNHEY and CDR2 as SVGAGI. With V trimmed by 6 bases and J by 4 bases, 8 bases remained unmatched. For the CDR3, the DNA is TGTGCCAGCAGAACCGGGACAGGCTCTTACGAGCAGTACTTC. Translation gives CASRTGTGSYEQYF.